This TCR beta chain originates from a study of blood T cell repertoires in COVID-19. Study background: Italy, Spain and the United States were the sources of the convalescent and acute COVID-19 samples. T cells, B-cell-depleted T cells, or PBMCs supplied cDNA or gDNA.

Germline loops: CDR1 SGHRS, CDR2 YFSETQ. The CDR3 is 15 residues long. Between the trimmed V and J ends, which lost 3 bases and 7 bases, there was a span of 17 bases. Profiling relied on immunoSEQ multiplex PCR, and the TCRdb table lists in-frame clones only, not all of them. The profile shows around 99,000 clones, 60% to 85% of them singletons. V usage is TRBV5-1 and J usage is TRBJ2-4; D may be TRBD2 (5 bases). The TCR comes from a human donor in a cohort sampled during active or convalescent COVID-19. Sequenced: peripheral blood. CDR3 bases: TGCGCCAGCAGCTCCTCCGGGGTGGACCCGAACATTCAGTACTTC. Translating it yields CASSSSGVDPNIQYF.